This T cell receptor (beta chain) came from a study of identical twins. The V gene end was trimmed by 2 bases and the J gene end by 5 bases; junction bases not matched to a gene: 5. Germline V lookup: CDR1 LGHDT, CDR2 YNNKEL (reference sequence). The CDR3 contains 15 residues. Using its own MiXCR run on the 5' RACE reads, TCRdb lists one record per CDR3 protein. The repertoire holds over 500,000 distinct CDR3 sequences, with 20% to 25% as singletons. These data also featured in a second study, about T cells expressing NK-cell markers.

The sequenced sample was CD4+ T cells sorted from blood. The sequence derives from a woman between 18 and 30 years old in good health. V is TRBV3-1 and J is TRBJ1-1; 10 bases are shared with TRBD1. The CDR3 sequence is CASSQRGQGNTEAFF. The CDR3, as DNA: TGTGCCAGCAGCCAACGGGGACAGGGGAATACTGAAGCTTTCTTT.